These 27 T cell receptor beta chains originate from one sample sequenced in a study of blood T cell repertoires in COVID-19. Clones were read by immunoSEQ multiplex PCR, and TCRdb kept only the in-frame ones, dropping some. The sample lists roughly 150,000 clones; around 80% were seen once. Sequencing used PBMCs or T cells enriched from blood (not recorded which). The receptor source for this set is a woman between 50 and 59 years old who had recovered from COVID-19.

V usage is TRBV6-4 and J usage is TRBJ2-7, with 8 bases matching TRBD1. Trimming cost V 4 bases and J 6 bases; bases outside gene matches: 8. The germline V gene has CDR1 MRHNA and CDR2 SNTAGT. This CDR3 is 14 amino acids long. This CDR3 is CASSGQGRRCEQYF. CDR3 nucleotides: TGTGCCAGCAGTGGACAGGGGCGGAGGTGCGAGCAGTACTTC.

This clone was counted between two and nine times. The chain combines TRBV5-4 with TRBJ2-7; 7 positions match TRBD1. The germline V gene has CDR1 SGHNT and CDR2 YYREEE (reference sequence). This CDR3 has 15 residues. The J segment lost 1 base and the V segment lost 2 bases, leaving 6 bases of the junction unmatched. The CDR3: CASSFQSQGSYEQYF. CDR3 nucleotides: TGTGCCAGCAGCTTTCAATCACAGGGGTCCTACGAGCAGTACTTC.

This chain links TRBV28 with TRBJ2-3; D perhaps matches TRBD2 (5 bases). V lost 4 bases and J lost 0, with 23 bases in between. The germline CDR1 and CDR2 sequences are MDHEN and SYDVKM. The CDR3 sequence is 19 residues long. CDR3 residues: CASSSRYGVGRHSTDTQYF. CDR3 bases: TGTGCCAGCAGTTCCCGGTACGGGGTGGGAAGACATAGCACAGATACGCAGTATTTT.

This chain uses TRBV6-6 with TRBJ2-3; D ambiguous. V was clipped by 0 bases and J by 1 base, with 8 bases between them. The CDR3 covers 15 residues. Looked up from germline, CDR1 is MNHNY and CDR2 is SVGAGI (reference sequence). The CDR3 spells CASSYSIQGTDTQYF. The CDR3 DNA is TGTGCCAGCAGTTACTCGATTCAGGGCACAGATACGCAGTATTTT.

This chain connects TRBV5-5 to TRBJ2-7; 8 bases align to TRBD2. There are 15 residues in the CDR3. V lost 0 bases and J lost 2; bases outside the gene matches: 4. Per germline, CDR1 SGHKS and CDR2 YYEKEE (reference sequence). The CDR3 DNA reads as TGTGCCAGCAGCTTGGCTGCCGGGGGGGCCTACGAGCAGTACTTC. Residues: CASSLAAGGAYEQYF.

The chain uses TRBV7-2 and TRBJ1-3, with D possibly matching TRBD1 (5 bases). The length of the CDR3 is 16 residues. V lost 3 bases and J 2 bases, leaving 14 bases between the germline ends. Germline V gene lookup returns CDR1 SGHTA and CDR2 FQGNSA. CDR3: CASSLGRAVAGNTIYF. The CDR3 DNA is TGTGCCAGCAGCTTGGGCAGGGCGGTGGCTGGAAACACCATATATTTT.

This clone was counted a few times. The rearrangement uses TRBV9 and TRBJ1-4; TRBD1 is a possible D gene (5 bases). The CDR3 runs 15 residues. The V gene's germline CDR1 is SGDLS and CDR2 YYNGEE. V was shortened by 2 bases and J by 5 bases, with 13 bases between the two germline ends. CDR3 residues: CASSVEGAGNEKLFF. The CDR3 DNA is TGTGCCAGCAGCGTCGAAGGGGCTGGGAATGAAAAACTGTTTTTT.

The chain employs TRBV7-2 and TRBJ2-7, with 13 positions matching TRBD2. Germline assignment: CDR1 SGHTA and CDR2 FQGNSA. The CDR3 is 15 amino acids. The J segment lost 3 bases and the V segment lost 5 bases, leaving 4 bases of the junction unmatched. DNA of the CDR3: TGTGCCAGCAGCGTGACTAGCGGGAGGAACTACGAGCAGTACTTC. This codes for CASSVTSGRNYEQYF.

This clone occurred a few times. V gene TRBV5-4 combines with J gene TRBJ2-2; D is perhaps TRBD1 (5 bases). V was shortened by 1 base and J by 1 base, with 8 bases between the two germline ends. This CDR3 contains 15 residues. Germline V gene sequence: CDR1 SGHNT, CDR2 YYREEE (reference sequence). CDR3 protein: CASSLPQGNTGELFF. CDR3 coding DNA: TGTGCCAGCAGCTTGCCCCAGGGGAACACCGGGGAGCTGTTTTTT.

The rearrangement joins TRBV6-5 to TRBJ2-7; the match to TRBD1 covers 7 bases. The junction had 6 bases not matched to a gene; V was cut back by 8 bases and J by 2 bases. CDR3 length: 13 amino acids. Germline assignment: CDR1 MNHEY and CDR2 SVGAGI. In DNA form, the CDR3 reads TGTGCCAGCCAGGGACAGCAAACCTACGAGCAGTACTTC. Protein sequence: CASQGQQTYEQYF.

The chain couples TRBV6-5 to TRBJ2-7; a possible D gene is TRBD1 (6 bases). The CDR3 has 15 residues. With 0 bases removed from V and 4 bases from J, the gap between germline ends came to 13 bases. CDR1 MNHEY and CDR2 SVGAGI come from the germline V gene. The DNA for the CDR3 is TGTGCCAGCAGTTACTCGAGGGGGAATGGGTACGAGCAGTACTTC. Translating gives CASSYSRGNGYEQYF.

DNA of the CDR3: TGTGCCAGCCTGGAGAGCAGCGGGTCCCAGTACTTC. This sequence encodes CASLESSGSQYF. This chain links TRBV12-3 or TRBV12-4 with TRBJ2-5; tentatively, D is TRBD2 (6 bases). V was shortened by 8 bases and J by 9 bases, with 16 bases between the two germline ends. The CDR3 length is 12 residues.

V is TRBV11-3 and J is TRBJ2-7; D possibly corresponds to TRBD2 (5 bases). Germline assignment: CDR1 SGHNT and CDR2 YENEEA. Trimming took 0 bases from V and 4 from J, leaving 13 bases between them. The CDR3 spans 15 residues. Here the CDR3 DNA reads TGTGCCAGCAGCTTAGATGGTTCCACGGGGTACGAGCAGTACTTC. This codes for CASSLDGSTGYEQYF.

This clone was seen a few times. V is TRBV13 and J is TRBJ2-3; 10 bases are shared with TRBD2. Per the germline V gene, CDR1 is PRHDT and CDR2 is FYEKMQ (reference sequence). Trimming removed 8 bases from V and 2 bases from J; junction bases left unmatched: 7. This CDR3 has 15 amino acids. CDR3 coding DNA: TGTGCCAGCCGCCTAGCGGGAGCAAACACAGATACGCAGTATTTT. It is translated as CASRLAGANTDTQYF. The full variable domain, in which reference TRBV13 and TRBJ2-3 provide the parts outside the CDR3, is AAGVIQSPRHLIKEKRETATLKCYPIPRHDTVYWYQQGPGQDPQFLISFYEKMQSDKGSIPDRFSAQQFSDYHSELNMSSLELGDSALYFCASRLAGANTDTQYFGPGTRLTVL.

The chain combines TRBV19 with TRBJ1-2, with D perhaps TRBD1 (6 bases). V dropped 5 bases and J dropped 7 bases, with 14 bases sitting between them. This CDR3 has 13 residues. Germline CDR1 is LNHDA and CDR2 is SQIVND (reference sequence). CDR3 in amino acids: CASSVATGGGYTF. In nucleotides, the CDR3 is TGTGCCAGTAGTGTCGCGACAGGTGGTGGCTACACCTTC.

This rearrangement joins TRBV19 to TRBJ1-1; TRBD1 matches at 7 bases. The V segment lost 8 bases and the J segment 0 bases; nucleotides outside the gene matches: 12. The germline CDR1 and CDR2 sequences are LNHDA and SQIVND (reference sequence). CDR3 length equals 16 residues. The CDR3 region is CASQGPAGTVNTEAFF. Here the CDR3 DNA reads TGTGCCAGTCAGGGACCCGCCGGGACAGTGAACACTGAAGCTTTCTTT.

A remark on this clone: This sample also contains other DNA sequences that code for the same CDR3. The genes are TRBV9 and TRBJ1-5; D not resolved. The germline gives CDR1 SGDLS, CDR2 YYNGEE. Between the trimmed V and J ends, which lost 0 bases and 4 bases, there was a span of 8 bases. The CDR3 consists of 14 residues. The chain's CDR3 is CASSVGVGNQPQHF. CDR3 in DNA: TGTGCCAGCAGCGTAGGGGTCGGGAATCAGCCCCAGCATTTT. Full variable domain (remainder filled in from reference TRBV9 and TRBJ1-5): DSGVTQTPKHLITATGQRVTLRCSPRSGDLSVYWYQQSLDQGLQFLIQYYNGEERAKGNILERFSAQQFPDLHSELNLSSLELGDSALYFCASSVGVGNQPQHFGDGTRLSIL.

This rearrangement joins TRBV9 to TRBJ2-1; D is unresolved. Germline-derived CDR1 and CDR2 are SGDLS and YYNGEE. The CDR3 is 13 amino acids. Trimming cost V 0 bases and J 9 bases, with 10 bases left between them. CDR3 bases: TGTGCCAGCAGCGTAGATTTGTTGCGTGAGCAGTTCTTC. Amino acids: CASSVDLLREQFF.

V usage is TRBV5-1 and J usage is TRBJ2-7, with no clear D. Deletions cut 1 base from V and 3 bases from J, with 14 bases between. The CDR3 consists of 15 residues. CDR1 SGHRS and CDR2 YFSETQ come from the germline V gene. CDR3 amino acids: CASSLYRDGVYEQYF. CDR3 sequence (DNA): TGCGCCAGCAGCTTGTACCGAGACGGAGTCTACGAGCAGTACTTC.

DNA of the CDR3: TGCAGCGCTGGGGACAGACGACTCTTTATGAACACTGAAGCTTTCTTT. It codes for CSAGDRRLFMNTEAFF. This sequence joins TRBV29-1 and TRBJ1-1; 7 nucleotides align to TRBD1. The CDR3 runs 16 residues. Trimming cost V 7 bases and J 0 bases; bases outside gene matches: 14. Germline V gene lookup returns CDR1 SQVTM and CDR2 ANQGSEA.

This sequence joins TRBV9 and TRBJ2-3, with 10 nucleotides matching TRBD2. V lost 2 bases, J lost 15 bases, and 6 bases stayed unmatched. CDR1 and CDR2 from the germline V gene are SGDLS and YYNGEE. The CDR3 consists of 12 residues. DNA of the CDR3: TGTGCCAGCAGCGTCCTAGCGGGGGCCCAATATTTT. This sequence encodes CASSVLAGAQYF. The whole variable domain, filled in from reference TRBV9 and TRBJ2-3, reads DSGVTQTPKHLITATGQRVTLRCSPRSGDLSVYWYQQSLDQGLQFLIQYYNGEERAKGNILERFSAQQFPDLHSELNLSSLELGDSALYFCASSVLAGAQYFGPGTRLTVL.

This chain uses TRBV2 with TRBJ1-2; TRBD1 might be the D (6 bases). Trimming removed 3 bases at V and 4 bases at J, with 18 bases between. Germline-derived CDR1 and CDR2 are SNHLY and FYNNEI. There are 16 residues in the CDR3. The CDR3 DNA reads TGTGCCAGCAGTGATATAAACCCGGGACAATTCTATGGCTACACCTTC. Its translation is CASSDINPGQFYGYTF.

The chain has TRBV9 and TRBJ2-3; D is uncertain. CDR1 and CDR2 (germline): SGDLS, YYNGEE. The CDR3 extends over 15 amino acids. Trimming left V 4 bases short and J 6 bases short, with 18 bases between. The CDR3 nucleotides read TGTGCCAGCAGCCGAGCAGGAACAAGGCTGGATACGCAGTATTTT. It specifies CASSRAGTRLDTQYF.

This clone was counted a single time. The J gene is TRBJ1-4, the V gene TRBV19, with D possibly TRBD1 on 6 matching bases. The CDR3 loop spans 18 amino acids. Trimming cost V 3 bases and J 7 bases, with 24 bases left between them. The V gene's germline CDR1 is LNHDA and CDR2 SQIVND (reference sequence). The DNA for the CDR3 is TGTGCCAGTAGTATGCCCTTAGGGGGTACACGAACTTCTGAAAAACTGTTTTTT. This codes for CASSMPLGGTRTSEKLFF.

The CDR3: CASSPSPTGTSSDTQYF. The DNA for the CDR3 is TGTGCCAGCAGTCCCTCTCCGACAGGGACCTCATCGGATACGCAGTATTTT. The chain employs TRBV6-6 and TRBJ2-3; 7 bases match TRBD1. The CDR3 is 17 amino acids. Germline loops: CDR1 MNHNY, CDR2 SVGAGI (reference sequence). J lost 6 bases, V lost 5 bases, and 17 bases had no gene match.

The chain couples TRBV7-2 to TRBJ2-1; tentatively, D is TRBD2 (5 bases). V dropped 1 base and J dropped 6 bases, with 13 bases sitting between them. The CDR3 runs 15 residues. Germline V gene lookup returns CDR1 SGHTA and CDR2 FQGNSA. In DNA form, the CDR3 reads TGTGCCAGCAGCTTAGGACTATATCCCTCCAATGAGCAGTTCTTC. Its protein is CASSLGLYPSNEQFF.

A remark on this clone: One junction end does not reproduce the germline sequence, and a read error may be involved. The chain couples TRBV12-3 or TRBV12-4 to TRBJ2-7; D not resolved. This CDR3 has 13 amino acids. The CDR3 coding sequence is TGTGCCAGCAGGTTAGACTCCGTCTACGAGCAGTACTTC. This encodes CASRLDSVYEQYF.